Described below is a single T cell receptor (beta chain) sequence and its context. Its antigen remains undetermined. There are no base qualities to consult, and no much larger clone falls within one base. The source of the sample is a study of response to subunit inactivated influenza vaccine listed by TCRdb under 2018. Regarding the complete study: The study used deep quantitative T cell receptor repertoire profiling to track responses to a trivalent subunit inactivated influenza vaccine. The study at large found these results: It was suggested by the authors that each seasonal influenza vaccination may recruit only a limited number of new T cells.

To prepare the library, RT-PCR was applied. Instrument used: Illumina HiSeq 2500. Starting from the raw public reads, TCRdb applied fastp trimming at Q25, assembled clones with MiXCR and retained in-frame beta chains. Under each unique CDR3 protein, matching rows form one entry showing the most common genes and DNA. The sample yields 300,000 to 350,000 distinct CDR3 sequences; 20% to 25% were counted once. Roughly 10% of the sample lies in the top ten. V is shortened by 4 bases, J by 12 bases, and the region joining them spans 9 bases. CDR1 and CDR2, looked up from the germline V gene, are KGHDR and SFDVKD. CDR3 length: 11 amino acids, cysteine to phenylalanine. The only DNA kept is the CDR3, 33 bases in frame from the first base.

Sample: PBMCs from blood, taken less than 22 months after vaccination. This sequence originates from a man aged 50 to 75 who received an inactivated influenza vaccine. Donor details come from another sample of the same person, matched by shared clones. The chain uses TRBV24-1 and TRBJ1-3; the D gene cannot be named for sure. The CDR3 reads CATSDVYIIYF. The sequenced DNA is TGTGCCACCAGTGACGTCTACATCATATATTTT.